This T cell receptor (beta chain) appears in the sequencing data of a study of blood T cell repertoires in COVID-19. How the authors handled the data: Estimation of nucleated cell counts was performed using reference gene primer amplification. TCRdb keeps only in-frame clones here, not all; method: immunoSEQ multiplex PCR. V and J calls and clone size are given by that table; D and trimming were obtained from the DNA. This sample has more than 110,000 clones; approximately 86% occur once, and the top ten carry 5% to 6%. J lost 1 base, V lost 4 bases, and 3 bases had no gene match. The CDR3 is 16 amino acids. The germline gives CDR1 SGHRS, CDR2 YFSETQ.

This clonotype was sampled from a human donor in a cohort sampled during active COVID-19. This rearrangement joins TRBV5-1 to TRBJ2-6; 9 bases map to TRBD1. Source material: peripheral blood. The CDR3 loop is CASSEGTGSGANVLTF. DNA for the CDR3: TGCGCCAGCAGCGAAGGGACAGGGTCTGGGGCCAACGTCCTGACTTTC.